The present T cell receptor beta chain was sequenced within a study of CD8 T cells in ankylosing spondylitis. Findings and limits, study-wide: According to the report, clones linked to the disease were significantly enriched in matched synovial fluid samples taken from ankylosing spondylitis patients. One TCR beta motif, made up of roughly 8 highly homologous variants, appeared characteristic of ankylosing spondylitis blood. Some motif variants were previously reported in reactive arthritis synovial fluid and blood. Disease-linked clones proved CD8+ and comparatively uncommon in peripheral blood.

Germline CDR1 LGHDT, CDR2 YNNKEL (reference sequence). The CDR3 contains 14 residues. V lost 1 base, J lost 4 bases, and 7 bases lay in between. For TCR beta, libraries came from quantitative 5'-RACE with molecular barcodes. TCRdb re-analysed the 5' RACE reads in MiXCR, keeping a single row per CDR3 protein. The sample lists about 390,000 distinct CDR3 sequences, approximately 20% occurring once. Comments on this clonotype: As yet, its antigen is unknown.

Sequences were obtained from blood, either unsorted or a sorted T cell fraction (not recorded which). This sequence originates from a male donor with ankylosing spondylitis. The V and J genes are TRBV3-1 and TRBJ2-2; the D call may be TRBD1 or TRBD2 (5 bases each). CDR3 region: CASSQAGSTGELFF. Written as DNA, the CDR3 is TGTGCCAGCAGCCAAGCAGGGAGCACCGGGGAGCTGTTTTTT.